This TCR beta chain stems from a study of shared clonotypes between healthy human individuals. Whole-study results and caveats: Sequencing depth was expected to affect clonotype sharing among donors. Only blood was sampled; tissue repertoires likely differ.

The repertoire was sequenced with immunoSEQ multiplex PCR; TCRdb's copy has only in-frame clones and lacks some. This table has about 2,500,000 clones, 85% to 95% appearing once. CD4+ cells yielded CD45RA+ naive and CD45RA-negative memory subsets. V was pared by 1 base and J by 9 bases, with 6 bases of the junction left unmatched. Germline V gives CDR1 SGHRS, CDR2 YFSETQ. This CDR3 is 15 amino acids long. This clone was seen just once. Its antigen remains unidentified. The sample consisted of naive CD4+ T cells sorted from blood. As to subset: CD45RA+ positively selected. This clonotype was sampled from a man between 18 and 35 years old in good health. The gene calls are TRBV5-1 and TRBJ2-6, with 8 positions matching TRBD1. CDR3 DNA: TGCGCCAGCAGCTTGCCTGACAGGGGTAACAACGTCCTGACTTTC. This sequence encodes CASSLPDRGNNVLTF.